This TCR beta chain was captured by sequencing in a study of T cells expressing NK-cell markers (dated by TCRdb to 2020 to 2021). Some background on the complete study: In sorted CD3+CD56+NKG2C+, CD3+CD56+NKG2C- and CD3+CD56-NKG2C+ T-cell subsets from several donors, TCR beta-chain repertoires were profiled. Seven of the eight sequenced donors were HCMV-seropositive and one was HCMV-seronegative. The study sequenced eight donors, all healthy volunteers chosen at random: three men and five women. The libraries were sequenced on Illumina HiSeq 2000/2500, MiSeq or NextSeq, producing 2 x 150 bp reads.

General findings and caveats noted by the study authors: In over 5 donors, the dominant CD3+CD56+NKG2C+ clonotypes were among the top 10 CD8+ clonotypes and accounted for about 1.0-7.0% of CD8+ T cells. Those dominant clonotypes were again the most abundant among CD3+CD56-NKG2C+ cells in a few donors, at about 25-60.1%. It remained unclear whether the expanded NKG2C-expressing T cell clones were specific for HCMV antigens.

HCMV-specific IgG was detected in serum with a commercial ELISA kit to determine HCMV serostatus. Ficoll density gradient centrifugation was used to isolate peripheral blood mononuclear cells from blood. As concerns this clonotype: What this receptor recognizes is not known.

Via the germline V gene, CDR1 is LGHNA and CDR2 YSLEER. The CDR3 numbers 14 residues from cysteine through phenylalanine. Only the protein sequence is given. Instrument on record: Illumina HiSeq 2000. TCR beta cDNA libraries were made by 5'RACE template switching that added a universal primer site and unique molecular identifiers. cDNA synthesis was primed from the TCR beta constant segment, followed by two successive PCR amplification steps. The original pipeline was this. Reads were demultiplexed and grouped by UMI with MIGEC, and clonotypes were assembled and quantified with MiTCR. To exclude erroneous sequences, only TCR cDNA sequences supported by at least two reads were retained. The tcR package was used for downstream repertoire analysis, and clonotypes were matched between fractions using CDR3 nucleotide sequence together with V segment. VDJmatch was used to annotate antigen specificity against VDJdb, with one amino acid substitution allowed in CDR3. TCRdb reprocessed the sequencing reads and holds a single record per CDR3 protein sequence, with no DNA. The V and J calls shown here were made by TCRdb, not taken from the authors' results. This sample's clone table shows some 120,000 distinct CDR3 sequences. The ten top clones hold approximately 17% of the sample.

The chain links TRBV4-3 with TRBJ2-5. The clonotype comes from a woman between 18 and 70 years old in good health. Sequenced material: blood T cells: a sorted CD56 or NKG2C T cell subset, CD4+ or CD8+ T cells, or bulk PBMC T cells (not recorded which). The CDR3 amino acid sequence is: CASSQERELGTQYF.